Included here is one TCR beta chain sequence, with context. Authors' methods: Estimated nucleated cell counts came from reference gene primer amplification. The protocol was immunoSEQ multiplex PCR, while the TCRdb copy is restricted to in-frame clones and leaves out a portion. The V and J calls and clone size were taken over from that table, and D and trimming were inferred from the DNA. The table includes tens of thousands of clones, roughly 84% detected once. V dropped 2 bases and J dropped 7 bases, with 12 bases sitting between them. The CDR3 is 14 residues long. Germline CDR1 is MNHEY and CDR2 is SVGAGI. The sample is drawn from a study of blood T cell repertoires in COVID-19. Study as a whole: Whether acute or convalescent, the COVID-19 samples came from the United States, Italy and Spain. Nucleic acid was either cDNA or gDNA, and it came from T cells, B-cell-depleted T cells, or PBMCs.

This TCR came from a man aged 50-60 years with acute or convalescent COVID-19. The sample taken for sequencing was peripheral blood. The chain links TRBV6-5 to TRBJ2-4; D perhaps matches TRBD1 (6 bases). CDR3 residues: CASSYDRTRNIQYF. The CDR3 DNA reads TGTGCCAGCAGTTACGACAGGACGAGGAACATTCAGTACTTC.